This is a list of T cell receptor beta chains from one sample in a study of blood T cell repertoires in COVID-19. Sequencing was performed with immunoSEQ multiplex PCR; in TCRdb, only in-frame clones are kept and a portion is missing. The table lists hundreds of thousands of clones, about nine tenths of them singletons. The sequencing sample was made of peripheral blood. The receptors shown here come from a man in his fifties or sixties with COVID-19, enrolled during active disease. The CDR3 runs from the conserved cysteine through the conserved F or W. The D gene is left open where the match is weak. Clone size is stated in some rows and not others, as once, few, many or a class when expanded.

J gene | clone size | V gene | D gene | CDR3 DNA | CDR3 protein
TRBJ2-7 | - | TRBV5-6 | - | TGTGCCAGCAGCTTCCAACAGGGATCTCGCTACGAGCAGTACTTC | CASSFQQGSRYEQYF
TRBJ2-1 | once | TRBV5-1 | TRBD1 | TGCGCCAGCAGCTTGGGACAGGGGAGGAATGAGCAGTTCTTC | CASSLGQGRNEQFF
TRBJ2-2 | - | TRBV20-1 | - | TGCAGTGCTAGTCGGACCCGACTAGTTTCGGGGGACGAAAACACCGGGGAGCTGTTTTTT | CSASRTRLVSGDENTGELFF
TRBJ1-5 | - | TRBV12-5 | TRBD1 | TGTGCTAGTGGTTTGGACGAAACAGGGGCCCGCCTGGCGACCCAGCATTTT | CASGLDETGARLATQHF
TRBJ2-7 | - | TRBV10-3 | TRBD2 | TGTGCCATCAGTGACGAGGGAGGGATCTACGAGCAGTACTTC | CAISDEGGIYEQYF
TRBJ1-6 | once | TRBV27 | - | TGTGCCAGCAGGGGTAGAGGGGGAATTGGGGATTCACCCCTCCACTTT | CASRGRGGIGDSPLHF
TRBJ1-2 | - | TRBV3-1/TRBV3-2 | - | TGTGCCAGCAGCCGACTTGAGGTTAACTATGGCTACACCTTC | CASSRLEVNYGYTF
TRBJ1-2 | - | TRBV7-9 | TRBD1 | TGTGCCAGCAGCTACACCCAGGGGGCGGATGGCTACACCTTC | CASSYTQGADGYTF
TRBJ1-6 | - | TRBV7-2 | - | TGTGCCAGCAGCAGATCAGGTCGTGGCTCCTATAATTCACCCCTCCACTTT | CASSRSGRGSYNSPLHF
TRBJ1-4 | - | TRBV5-1 | TRBD1 | TGCGCCAGTCGGGACAGCGCTAATGAAAAACTGTTTTTT | CASRDSANEKLFF
TRBJ2-5 | - | TRBV7-8 | - | TGTGCCAGCAGCTTACTTGAAGCGGATGAAGAGACCCAGTACTTC | CASSLLEADEETQYF
TRBJ2-7 | - | TRBV10-3 | TRBD2 | TGTGCCATCGGGACTAGCGGGAGGGCGGCCGACGAGCAGTACTTC | CAIGTSGRAADEQYF
TRBJ2-7 | - | TRBV2 | - | TGTGCCAGCTTTGACAGGAACTCCTACGAGCAGTACTTC | CASFDRNSYEQYF
TRBJ1-1 | - | TRBV6-5 | - | TGTGCCAGCAGTTACCCGACAGCCACTGAAGCTTTCTTT | CASSYPTATEAFF
TRBJ1-6 | - | TRBV28 | TRBD1 | TGTGCCAGCAGACCCAGGGACAGCTACAATTCACCCCTCCACTTT | CASRPRDSYNSPLHF
TRBJ2-1 | - | TRBV18 | - | TGTGCCAGCTCACCAAGAGGAACCCTCGACAATGAGCAGTTCTTC | CASSPRGTLDNEQFF
TRBJ2-3 | - | TRBV30 | TRBD2 | TGTGCCTGGAGTGGGCTAGCGGGAGGAGATACGCAGTATTTT | CAWSGLAGGDTQYF
TRBJ2-1 | once | TRBV6-5 | TRBD1 | TGTGCCAGCAGTCAGGGACAGGGGATTGTATCTGGGCAGTTCTTC | CASSQGQGIVSGQFF
TRBJ2-7 | - | TRBV5-5 | - | TGTGCCAGCAGCTTCAGAGACTTAACTTCCTACGAGCAGTACTTC | CASSFRDLTSYEQYF
TRBJ2-7 | - | TRBV19 | TRBD1 | TGTGCCAGTAGACGAGAAGGGACAGTTTCCTACGAGCAGTACTTC | CASRREGTVSYEQYF
TRBJ2-1 | few | TRBV18 | TRBD2 | TGTGCCAGCTCACCAGAGGGGAGGGCCTACAATGAGCAGTTCTTC | CASSPEGRAYNEQFF
TRBJ2-1 | few | TRBV4-3 | - | TGCGCCAGCAGCCAAGATCTGACAAATCCCTACAATGAGCAGTTCTTC | CASSQDLTNPYNEQFF
TRBJ2-2 | - | TRBV19 | - | TGTGCCAGTAGCAAAGACAGGATAAGGAACACCGGGGAGCTGTTTTTT | CASSKDRIRNTGELFF
TRBJ1-6 | - | TRBV7-8 | TRBD1 | TGTGCCAGCAGCAAACAGGGACAGTATAATTCACCCCTCCACTTT | CASSKQGQYNSPLHF
TRBJ2-2 | - | TRBV10-2 | - | TGCGCCAGCAGCAGGGAGAACACCGGGGAGCTGTTTTTT | CASSRENTGELFF
TRBJ1-2 | - | TRBV18 | TRBD1 | TGTGCCAGCTCACTCTCCCGGACAGGGGGCTTTGGCTACACCTTC | CASSLSRTGGFGYTF
TRBJ1-2 | - | TRBV2 | - | TGTGCCAGCAGTGAAAGTTCCTTGCGGTTCTATGGCTACACCTTC | CASSESSLRFYGYTF
TRBJ1-4 | - | TRBV12-3/TRBV12-4 | TRBD1 | TGTGCCAGCAGTTTAGGGGACAGTGAAAAACTGTTTTTT | CASSLGDSEKLFF